Here is one T cell receptor beta chain with its context. It lacks a known antigen. Per-nucleotide qualities are absent, and no much larger clonotype sits a single base away. The data belong to a study of cytomegalovirus exposure and HLA in healthy donors (dated by TCRdb to about 2017). About the investigation overall: In an earlier analysis of roughly 500 of the donors, 276 Gb of sequence data and about 110 million unique TCR beta sequences from 150 million to 200 million T cells were reported. An early release that covered approximately 600 HLA-typed donors contained 300 to 350 gigabases of sequencing data and tens of millions of unique TCR sequences. The genetic ancestry cluster associated with self-reported Caucasian donors included about 81% of the approximately 430 genotyped donors. The study aimed to test whether cataloging public T cell receptors could reveal signatures of past pathogen exposure. Using immunosequencing, the study profiled T cell repertoires from around 680 subjects and related those repertoires to cytomegalovirus serostatus. In addition to the first cohort of several hundred subjects, a separate validation cohort of approximately 110 different subjects was used. To predict cytomegalovirus infection status, the study brought together high-throughput TCR immunosequencing, statistical association of individual TCRs with disease status, and machine learning. To study patterns of TCR occurrence, a later analysis re-analyzed previously published TCR beta repertoires from around 700 donors and added high-resolution HLA genotyping. The later analysis used no new phenotypic data to find candidate immune exposures, relying instead on TCR beta sequences and their occurrence across donors. An earlier analysis of 587 of the donors used high-throughput TCR beta sequencing to judge whether each TCR beta V gene segment behaved as functional or pseudogenic. Donor age, sex, ethnicity and CMV serostatus were compiled together with the repertoire data. In a later genetic analysis, genome-wide SNP genotypes for about 55% of the 666 donors were used, and that subset was treated as a discovery cohort. All discovery cohort repertoires had been generated on a single sequencing platform. Both class I and class II loci were covered by HLA typing, at four-digit resolution. Typing coverage varied by locus: 629-630 donors for A, B, C, DRB1 and DQB1; under 550 for DQA1; over 600 for DPA1; 450 to 480 for DPB1. Five DR-DQ haplotypes were handled as single units for association and clustering because linkage in the cohort was strong. Across roughly 420 genotyped donors of the cohort, an average of about 200,000 unique TCR beta nucleotide sequences per donor were sequenced, and roughly 17% of those sequences were non-productive. Points the paper makes about the study in general: Roughly uniform sequencing depth across donors was assumed in presence/absence analyses, although this assumption may not hold. Cytomegalovirus status was reported to be diagnosed by the classifier with high specificity and sensitivity in both the original and validation cohorts. This cohort had only TCR beta chains sequenced, and the lack of alpha or paired-chain data limited which features could be detected. Several of the top co-occurrence clusters appeared to be linked to parvovirus B19, influenza, CMV and Epstein-Barr virus, according to a later analysis. A group of highly shared sequence variants was considered likely to be a technical artifact of the sequencing pipeline. A later analysis found that TCR association rates varied across HLA loci, with DRB1 alleles showing the most associated TCRs and HLA-C alleles the fewest. In a later analysis, most CMV-associated TCR beta chains were found to appear HLA-restricted, with HLA associations seemingly driven largely by CMV exposure. A further reported finding was that TCR beta sequences accurately predicted the HLA-A and HLA-B alleles for most subjects in the first cohort. Because HLA typing was missing for some donors at each locus, association tests included only the typed subset. An earlier analysis of 450 to 750 of the donors showed that most TCR beta V segments appeared in productive rearrangements either about 90% or about 30% of the time, which broadly matched IMGT annotations. According to a later genetic analysis, donors in an Asian-associated ancestry cluster had fewer N-insertions in productive TCRs than the roughly 700-donor mean. The earlier analysis of around 600 of the donors excluded approximately 15 rarely observed V segments, including chromosome 9 orphons, because counts were too low. The study gave a list of 150 to 200 TCR beta chains associated with cytomegalovirus. A later genetic analysis associated a missense DCLRE1C variant with V-gene and J-gene trimming of TCR beta chains, and an independent cohort replicated the association. In a later analysis, HLA-associated TCR beta chains were found to be more clonally expanded and to have lower generation probabilities than equally common non-associated chains. According to the authors, the approach could potentially be generalized to other disease states and immunological phenotypes. When HLA alleles, especially DR and DQ, strongly co-occurred, TCR associations were difficult to assign to individual alleles. Most TCR sequences were seen in very few donors, while some public TCRs were found in many individuals. In vitro tests confirmed that a few of the cytomegalovirus-associated TCR beta chains recognize cytomegalovirus antigens. A later analysis associated roughly 17,000 TCR beta sequences with specific HLA alleles at a false discovery rate of 0.05. Linkage disequilibrium might explain the correlated functional status among segregating V segments, but an unknown experimental factor could not be ruled out. Immune exposure information for the cohort was limited to CMV serostatus. The 87-base-pair reads could not distinguish some IMGT-functional V segments, including TRBV6-2 and TRBV6-3, so those segments were excluded.

V is cut by 0 bases and J by 3 bases, and the space between the germline ends is 7 bases. From the germline V gene, CDR1 is SGHRS and CDR2 is YFSETQ. The CDR3, cysteine through phenylalanine, is 13 amino acids long. The entry retains the CDR3 DNA only, 39 bases that are in frame from base 1. The cohort consisted of hundreds of healthy bone marrow donors. Cohort members were all nominally healthy when sampled, although unrecorded immune exposures were likely present. The donor tested CMV seronegative, placing the donor among the 350 or so seronegative members of the cohort. Each donor provided a peripheral blood sample, and peripheral blood mononuclear cells were used for TCR beta sequencing. The Qiagen DNeasy Blood Extraction Kit was used to extract genomic DNA from the blood cell samples. The library relied on the immunoSEQ multiplex PCR assay. A mixture of 60 forward primers for TCR Vbeta segments and 13 reverse primers for TCR Jbeta segments was used in the multiplex PCR. A multiplex PCR assay on genomic DNA amplified the CDR3 region of rearranged TCR beta genes. The amplified TCR beta libraries were sequenced on the Illumina HiSeq System as 87-base-pair reads. The study's processing was this. A later analysis tallied about 77 million unique TCR beta chains across the roughly 610 repertoires, and roughly 11 million of those chains were shared by two or more donors. Raw reads were error-corrected and collapsed into unique sequences with a nearest-neighbor algorithm that merged closely related sequences to remove PCR and sequencing errors. CDR3 sequences were aligned to IMGT reference sequences to assign V, D and J gene segments. For a sequence to be retained, a match of at least six nucleotides to both a V gene segment and a J gene segment was required. A rearrangement was called productive if the CDR3 had no stop codons and remained in frame with V and J, and every other rearrangement was called non-productive. Following IMGT convention, CDR3 was defined as the stretch from the second conserved V-encoded cysteine up to the conserved J-encoded phenylalanine. Sequences without an unambiguous match to a single V gene segment were excluded from the earlier analysis of 450 to 750 of the donors. In an earlier analysis of about 590 of the donors, a V segment was called functional when productive rearrangements were above 56.7%, and segregating when the standard deviation between donors exceeded 5%. A statistical classification framework was developed to diagnose cytomegalovirus status using the catalog of TCR beta chain sequences. A later analysis assigned V and J genes by comparing TCR nucleotide sequences with IMGT/GENE-DB human TR gene sequences. The TCRdist pipeline was used in a later analysis to assign CDR3 sequences and most-parsimonious VDJ recombination scenarios. In a later analysis, every TCR beta chain was defined by the combination of its CDR3 amino acid sequence and its V-gene family, and reads without a unique V-gene family were dropped. To address suspected cross-contamination and a sequencing artifact, a later analysis removed a few hundred highly shared, low-generation-probability nucleotide sequences. In a later analysis, a clonal expansion index was calculated for each public chain from normalized within-repertoire ranks of inferred template counts. In a later analysis, generation probabilities were computed using a VDJ recombination model fitted to out-of-frame rearrangements, and the results were checked against IGoR. In a later analysis, TCR-TCR, TCR-HLA and TCR-CMV co-occurrence was scored with hypergeometric tests, and a repertoire-size bias correction was applied to TCR pairs. False discovery rates were estimated in a later analysis by permuting HLA or CMV assignments 20 times. In a later analysis, co-occurring TCRs were grouped using DBSCAN, with TCRdist sequence similarity added in when clustering inside HLA-allele-positive subsets. Repertoires with fewer than 30,000 or more than 120,000 public chains were left out of co-occurrence clustering, as were four to six repertoires with anomalous nucleotide sharing. TCRdb's version of the immuneACCESS table is confined to in-frame rearrangements and falls short of the full clone set. An unresolved V gene accounts for under half of the shortfall where checked; the remainder is of unknown origin. V and J calls and clone size come straight from that table; D and trimming were deduced from the DNA. In this sample the table shows roughly 99,000 clones, roughly 80% of which occur a single time. 2% to 2.5% of the sample is in the top ten clones.

The sample comprised PBMCs. The clonotype comes from a young man in good health and CMV-seronegative. The chain was built from TRBV5-1 and TRBJ2-7; the D gene is unclear. The CDR3 reads CASSLGANYEQYF. The DNA sequence is given as TGCGCCAGCAGCTTGGGGGCCAACTACGAGCAGTACTTC.